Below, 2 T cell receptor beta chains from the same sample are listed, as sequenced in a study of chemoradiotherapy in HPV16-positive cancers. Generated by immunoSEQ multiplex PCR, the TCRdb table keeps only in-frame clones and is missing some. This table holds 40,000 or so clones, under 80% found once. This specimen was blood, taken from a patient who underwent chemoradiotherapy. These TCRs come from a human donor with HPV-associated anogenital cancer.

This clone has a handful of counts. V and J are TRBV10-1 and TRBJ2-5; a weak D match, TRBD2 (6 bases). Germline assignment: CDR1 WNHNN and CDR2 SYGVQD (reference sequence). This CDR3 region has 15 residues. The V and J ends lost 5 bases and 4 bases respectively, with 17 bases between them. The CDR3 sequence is CASSPDVHGGETQYF. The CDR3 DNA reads TGCGCCAGCAGTCCTGACGTCCACGGGGGAGAGACCCAGTACTTC.

This CDR3 is CASSPIPGPGGELFF. The CDR3 nucleotides are TGTGCCAGCTCACCAATCCCGGGACCGGGCGGGGAGCTGTTTTTT. V gene TRBV18 combines with J gene TRBJ2-2; either TRBD1 or TRBD2 may supply D (5 bases each). Germline V lookup: CDR1 KGHSH, CDR2 LQKENI. V lost 2 bases to trimming and J lost 7 bases, with 14 bases between them. The CDR3 consists of 15 residues.